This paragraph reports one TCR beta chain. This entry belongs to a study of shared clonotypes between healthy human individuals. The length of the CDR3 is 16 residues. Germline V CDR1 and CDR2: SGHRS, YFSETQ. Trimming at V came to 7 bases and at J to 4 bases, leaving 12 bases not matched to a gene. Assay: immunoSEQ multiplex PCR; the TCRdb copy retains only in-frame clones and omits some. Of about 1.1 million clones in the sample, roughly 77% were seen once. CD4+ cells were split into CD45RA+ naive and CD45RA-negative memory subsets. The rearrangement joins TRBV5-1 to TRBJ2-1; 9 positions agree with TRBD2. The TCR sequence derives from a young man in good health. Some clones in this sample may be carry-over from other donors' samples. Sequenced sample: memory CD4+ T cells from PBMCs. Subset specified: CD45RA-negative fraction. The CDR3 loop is CASQDLAGGKYNEQFF. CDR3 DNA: TGCGCCAGCCAGGACCTTGCGGGAGGGAAATACAATGAGCAGTTCTTC.